These 18 T cell receptor beta chains were sequenced from one sample in a study of siplizumab effects on memory and regulatory T cells. Repertoires were generated with immunoSEQ multiplex PCR, while TCRdb's copy carries only in-frame clones and drops some. The repertoire holds around 100,000 clones, with about 94% as singletons. Sequences were obtained from non-Treg CD4+ T cells sorted from blood. The source of these receptors is a human donor in good health.

V gene TRBV13 combines with J gene TRBJ2-5, with D perhaps given as TRBD1 or TRBD2 (5 bases each). CDR3 length: 14 residues. V was trimmed by 0 bases and J by 4 bases, leaving 9 bases between them. The V gene's germline CDR1 is PRHDT and CDR2 FYEKMQ (reference sequence). The CDR3 spells CASSLGGGRETQYF. The CDR3 nucleotides are TGTGCCAGCAGCTTAGGTGGGGGAAGAGAGACCCAGTACTTC.

This chain joins TRBV2 and TRBJ2-5; D gene ambiguous. Trimming pared 6 bases from V and 7 bases from J, leaving 12 bases between. The CDR3 is made up of 12 amino acids. The germline V gene encodes CDR1 SNHLY and CDR2 FYNNEI. CDR3 DNA sequence: TGTGCCAGCAGCCATCCCCTTTCGACCCAGTACTTC. Its protein is CASSHPLSTQYF.

This chain uses TRBV11-2 with TRBJ2-1; 9 bases align to TRBD2. The germline CDR1 and CDR2 sequences are SGHAT and FQNNGV. The CDR3 loop spans 17 amino acids. V dropped 5 bases and J dropped 4; count of bases not matched to a gene: 12. CDR3 sequence (DNA): TGTGCCAGCAGCGAAAAAAGGGGCGGGAGGGGATACAATGAGCAGTTCTTC. Translation: CASSEKRGGRGYNEQFF.

J is TRBJ1-5 and V is TRBV7-2, with D uncertain. The CDR3 has 15 residues. In germline, CDR1 is SGHTA, CDR2 FQGNSA. V lost 3 bases and J 1 base, leaving 10 bases between the germline ends. CDR3 amino acids: CASSFQFLSNQPQHF. CDR3 sequence (DNA): TGTGCCAGCAGCTTTCAGTTTCTAAGCAATCAGCCCCAGCATTTT.

V and J are TRBV19 and TRBJ2-5, with 10 bases fitting TRBD1. Germline loops: CDR1 LNHDA, CDR2 SQIVND (reference sequence). The CDR3 has 14 amino acids. The V gene end was trimmed by 10 bases and the J gene end by 5 bases; junction bases not matched to a gene: 10. This chain's CDR3 is CATSRQGAWETQYF. The CDR3 DNA sequence: TGTGCCACTTCCCGACAGGGGGCGTGGGAGACCCAGTACTTC. The variable domain in full, with the rest retrieved from reference TRBV19 and TRBJ2-5, is DGGITQSPKYLFRKEGQNVTLSCEQNLNHDAMYWYRQDPGQGLRLIYYSQIVNDFQKGDIAEGYSVSREKKESFPLTVTSAQKNPTAFYLCATSRQGAWETQYFGPGTRLLVL.

The chain joins TRBV19 to TRBJ2-3; no reliable D call. Germline values: CDR1 LNHDA, CDR2 SQIVND (reference sequence). The CDR3 contains 15 residues. V was shortened by 5 bases and J by 2 bases, with 14 bases between the two germline ends. DNA of the CDR3: TGTGCCAGTAGTGACAAGGGCGGCTCCACAGATACGCAGTATTTT. Its protein is CASSDKGGSTDTQYF.

The chain is built from TRBV7-8 and TRBJ2-7; D is unresolved. Per germline, CDR1 SGHVS and CDR2 FQNEAQ. This CDR3 spans 14 amino acids. Trimming pared 2 bases from V and 1 base from J, leaving 9 bases between. The CDR3 bases are TGTGCCAGCAGCTTATCCTGGGATTCCTACGAGCAGTACTTC. Its protein product is CASSLSWDSYEQYF.

This chain links TRBV11-2 with TRBJ2-1, with TRBD1 matching over 7 bases. This CDR3 has 16 amino acids. V dropped 3 bases and J dropped 12; count of bases not matched to a gene: 17. Germline CDR1 and CDR2: SGHAT and FQNNGV. The DNA of the CDR3 is TGTGCCAGCAGCTTCGGGGCCGGGACAGCTGACAGTAGGCAGTTCTTC. The encoded protein is CASSFGAGTADSRQFF. Full variable domain (missing parts from reference TRBV11-2 and TRBJ2-1): EAGVAQSPRYKIIEKRQSVAFWCNPISGHATLYWYQQILGQGPKLLIQFQNNGVVDDSQLPKDRFSAERLKGVDSTLKIQPAKLEDSAVYLCASSFGAGTADSRQFFGPGTRLTVL.

In nucleotides, the CDR3 is TGTGCCAGCAGTGAAACAAGCGGGCTAGCGATCATTCAGTACTTC. This translates into CASSETSGLAIIQYF. This chain joins TRBV6-1 and TRBJ2-4, with D possibly TRBD2 on 6 matching bases. Germline-derived CDR1 and CDR2 are MNHNS and SASEGT. V gave up 2 bases and J gave up 9 bases, with 17 bases separating them. This CDR3 has 15 residues.

V and J are TRBV19 and TRBJ1-2; TRBD1 is a possible D gene (5 bases). CDR1 and CDR2 from the germline V gene are LNHDA and SQIVND (reference sequence). V was cut by 5 bases and J by 5 bases, with 18 bases left in between. CDR3 length: 15 amino acids. The CDR3 DNA reads TGTGCCAGTAGTTCGCAACGAGGCAGGGAGTATGGCTACACCTTC. As protein: CASSSQRGREYGYTF.

The J gene is TRBJ2-4, the V gene TRBV6-1; tentative D call: TRBD1 (5 bases). CDR1 MNHNS and CDR2 SASEGT come from the germline V gene. The V end was cut by 2 bases, the J end by 7 bases, with 9 bases between. The CDR3 has 13 amino acids. CDR3 region: CASSEKWGNIQYF. The CDR3 DNA is TGTGCCAGCAGTGAAAAGTGGGGCAACATTCAGTACTTC.

This chain links TRBV5-6 with TRBJ1-6, with D maybe TRBD1 (6 bases). Looked up from germline, CDR1 is SGHDT and CDR2 is YYEEEE. The germline V and J ends were trimmed by 0 bases and 9 bases, with 13 bases remaining between them. The CDR3 has 15 amino acids. The CDR3 coding sequence is TGTGCCAGCAGCTTGGATATTGGGGGCCGTTCACCCCTCCACTTT. It yields the protein CASSLDIGGRSPLHF.

The V call is TRBV4-1, the J call TRBJ2-5; 8 bases are shared with TRBD2. Per the germline V gene, CDR1 is MGHRA and CDR2 is YSYEKL. Trimming at V came to 1 base and at J to 3 bases, leaving 7 bases not matched to a gene. This CDR3 comprises 16 residues. Here the CDR3 DNA reads TGCGCCAGCAGCCAAGGCTCTAGCGGGCTCAAAGAGACCCAGTACTTC. Amino acids: CASSQGSSGLKETQYF.

This rearrangement joins TRBV6-6 to TRBJ2-1; D is undetermined. The CDR3 is 15 amino acids. From germline, CDR1 is MNHNY and CDR2 SVGAGI (reference sequence). The V gene lost 5 bases and the J gene lost 0 bases, with 11 bases spanning the gap. The CDR3 DNA reads as TGTGCCAGCAGTAACGACATACGCTCCTACAATGAGCAGTTCTTC. Translated, it gives CASSNDIRSYNEQFF.

The chain is built from TRBV5-1 and TRBJ1-1, with 9 bases that match TRBD1. This CDR3 comprises 16 residues. The V gene's germline CDR1 is SGHRS and CDR2 YFSETQ. V shed 4 bases, J shed 0 bases, and the junction held 7 bases outside the gene matches. This CDR3 is CASSLGQGRMNTEAFF. CDR3 DNA: TGCGCCAGCAGCCTGGGACAGGGTAGGATGAACACTGAAGCTTTCTTT.

The chain links TRBV18 to TRBJ1-2, with TRBD1 matching 7 bases. CDR3 length: 14 amino acids. V gave up 6 bases and J gave up 2 bases; unmatched junction bases: 6. Germline CDR1 reads KGHSH; CDR2 reads LQKENI. This chain's CDR3 is CASSQTGANYGYTF. The CDR3 nucleotides are TGTGCCAGCTCGCAAACAGGGGCCAACTATGGCTACACCTTC. The variable domain in full, with the rest retrieved from reference TRBV18 and TRBJ1-2, is NAGVMQNPRHLVRRRGQEARLRCSPMKGHSHVYWYRQLPEEGLKFMVYLQKENIIDESGMPKERFSAEFPKEGPSILRIQQVVRGDSAAYFCASSQTGANYGYTFGSGTRLTVV.

The chain is built from TRBV5-5 and TRBJ1-1; D may be TRBD1 (5 bases). Germline CDR1 reads SGHKS; CDR2 reads YYEKEE (reference sequence). Trimming left V 4 bases short and J 4 bases short, with 8 bases between. The CDR3 is 12 residues long. As DNA, the CDR3 is TGTGCCAGCAGCCTCAGGGTCACTGAAGCTTTCTTT. It yields the protein CASSLRVTEAFF.

The chain has TRBV15 and TRBJ1-3, with a tentative D call TRBD1 (5 bases). Germline V lookup: CDR1 LNHNV, CDR2 YYDKDF (reference sequence). This CDR3 region has 16 residues. V dropped 3 bases and J dropped 2 bases, with 14 bases sitting between them. DNA for the CDR3: TGTGCCACCAGCAGGGACCAGACAGTGGCTGGAAACACCATATATTTT. Protein sequence: CATSRDQTVAGNTIYF.